Sequencing of this TCR beta chain was carried out in a study of T-cell memory formation after mild COVID-19. Study-level information: The TCR clusters were mostly specific to one donor.

MiXCR was run by TCRdb on the 5' RACE reads, yielding one entry per CDR3 protein. The sample lists 110,000 to 150,000 distinct CDR3 sequences, 11% to 15% occurring once. The ends lost 3 bases at V and 5 bases at J; junction bases unmatched: 6. The germline CDR1 and CDR2 sequences are LGHNA and YSLEER. The CDR3 runs to 15 residues. Sequencing used PBMCs or a T cell subset sorted from them (not recorded which). The chain links TRBV4-3 to TRBJ2-5, with 10 bases matching TRBD2. This receptor was identified in an adult woman who had mild COVID-19 (a few samples of this study predate the infection). Cell type and time point are not known. CDR3 DNA sequence: TGCGCCAGCAGCCACGGTTCTAGCGGGAGTGAGACCCAGTACTTC. The encoded protein is CASSHGSSGSETQYF.